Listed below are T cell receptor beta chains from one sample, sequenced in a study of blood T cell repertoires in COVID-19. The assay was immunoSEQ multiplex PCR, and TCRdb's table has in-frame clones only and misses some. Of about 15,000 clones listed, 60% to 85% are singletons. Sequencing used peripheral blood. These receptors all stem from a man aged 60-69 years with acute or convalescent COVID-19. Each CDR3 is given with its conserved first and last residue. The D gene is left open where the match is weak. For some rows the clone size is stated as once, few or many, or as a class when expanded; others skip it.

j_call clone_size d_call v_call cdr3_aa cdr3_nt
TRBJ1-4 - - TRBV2 CASSGRDGSTNEKLFF TGTGCCAGCAGTGGGAGGGACGGATCAACTAATGAAAAACTGTTTTTT
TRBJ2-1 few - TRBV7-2 CASSFTRADEQFF TGTGCCAGCAGCTTTACTAGAGCGGATGAGCAGTTCTTC
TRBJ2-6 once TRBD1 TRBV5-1 CASSLEGQGAGANVLTF TGCGCCAGCAGCTTGGAAGGACAGGGGGCTGGGGCCAACGTCCTGACTTTC
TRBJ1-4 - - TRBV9 CASSAVGGEKLFF TGTGCCAGCAGCGCGGTCGGGGGTGAAAAACTGTTTTTT
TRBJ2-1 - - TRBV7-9 CASSSPWNRDLYNEQFF TGTGCCAGCAGCTCTCCCTGGAACAGGGATCTCTACAATGAGCAGTTCTTC
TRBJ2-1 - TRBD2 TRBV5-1 CASSLAGLAGYNEQFF TGCGCCAGCAGCTTGGCCGGACTAGCGGGTTACAATGAGCAGTTCTTC
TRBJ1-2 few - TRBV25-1 CASSDSILQVNYGYTF TGTGCCAGCAGTGACTCGATACTACAGGTTAACTATGGCTACACCTTC
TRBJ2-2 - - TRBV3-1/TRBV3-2 CASSQAKRSGELFF TGTGCCAGCAGCCAAGCGAAGAGGTCAGGGGAGCTGTTTTTT
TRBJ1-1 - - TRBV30 CAWSWLDTEAFF TGTGCCTGGAGTTGGCTGGACACTGAAGCTTTCTTT
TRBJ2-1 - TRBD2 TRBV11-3 CASSLAGTSGGLDNEQFF TGTGCCAGCAGCTTAGCGGGGACTAGCGGGGGTCTTGACAATGAGCAGTTCTTC
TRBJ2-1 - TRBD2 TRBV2 CASRGGLAENNEQFF TGTGCCAGCAGAGGCGGACTAGCGGAAAACAATGAGCAGTTCTTC
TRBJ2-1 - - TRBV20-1 CSATSGHEQFF TGCAGTGCTACATCAGGACACGAGCAGTTCTTC
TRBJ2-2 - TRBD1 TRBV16 CASSQFNGQGYAGELFF TGTGCCAGCAGCCAATTTAACGGACAGGGGTACGCCGGGGAGCTGTTTTTT
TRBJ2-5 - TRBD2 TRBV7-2 CASSFLLAGGFQETQYF TGTGCCAGCAGCTTTCTTTTAGCGGGGGGGTTCCAAGAGACCCAGTACTTC
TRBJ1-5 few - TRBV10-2 CASSEAGGMYQPQHF TGCGCCAGCAGTGAAGCCGGGGGTATGTATCAGCCCCAGCATTTT
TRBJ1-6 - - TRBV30 CAWRRLDRMYYSPLHF TGTGCCTGGAGAAGACTTGACAGAATGTACTATTCACCCCTCCACTTT
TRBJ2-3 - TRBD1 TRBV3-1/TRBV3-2 CASSQGTGKSSTDTQYF TGTGCCAGCAGCCAAGGGACAGGAAAGTCTAGCACAGATACGCAGTATTTT
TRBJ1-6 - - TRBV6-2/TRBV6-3 CASSLSTGGHSPLHF TGTGCCAGCAGCCTCTCGACAGGCGGACATTCACCCCTCCACTTT
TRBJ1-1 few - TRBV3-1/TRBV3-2 CATQSRGGTEAFF TGTGCCACCCAATCGAGAGGCGGCACTGAAGCTTTCTTT
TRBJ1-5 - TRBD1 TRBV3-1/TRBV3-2 CASSHTGETQPQHF TGTGCCAGCAGCCACACAGGGGAGACTCAGCCCCAGCATTTT
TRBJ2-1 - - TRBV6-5 CASSYRGSDYNEQFF TGTGCCAGCAGTTACAGGGGATCGGATTACAATGAGCAGTTCTTC
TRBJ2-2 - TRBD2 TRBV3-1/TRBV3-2 CASSRTGGPSGELFF TGTGCCAGCAGCCGAACGGGAGGGCCCTCCGGGGAGCTGTTTTTT
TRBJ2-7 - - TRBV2 CASTAETYEQYF TGTGCCAGCACCGCAGAAACCTACGAGCAGTACTTC
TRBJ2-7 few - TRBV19 CASSPQDISYEQYF TGTGCCAGTAGTCCCCAGGACATCTCCTACGAGCAGTACTTC
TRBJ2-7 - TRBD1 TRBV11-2 CASSLDRDRNYEQYF TGTGCCAGCAGCTTAGATCGGGACAGAAACTACGAGCAGTACTTC
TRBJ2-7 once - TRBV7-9 CASSSRGVSYEQYF TGTGCCAGCAGCTCCAGGGGAGTTTCCTACGAGCAGTACTTC
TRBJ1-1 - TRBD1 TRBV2 CASSPGTGYTEAFF TGTGCCAGCAGTCCCGGGACAGGGTACACTGAAGCTTTCTTT
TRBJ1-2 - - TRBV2 CASSREVGYGYTF TGTGCCAGCAGTCGAGAAGTCGGGTATGGCTACACCTTC
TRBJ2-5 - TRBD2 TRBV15 CATSREFGGGGQETQYF TGTGCCACCAGCAGAGAATTCGGGGGGGGCGGCCAAGAGACCCAGTACTTC
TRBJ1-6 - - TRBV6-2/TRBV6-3 CASSYSQPNNSPLHF TGTGCCAGCAGTTACTCACAGCCGAATAATTCACCCCTCCACTTT
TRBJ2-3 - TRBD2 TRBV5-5 CASSLEGLAVDTQYF TGTGCCAGCAGCTTGGAGGGACTAGCGGTGGATACGCAGTATTTT
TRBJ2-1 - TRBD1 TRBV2 CASSRQGYYNEQFF TGTGCCAGCAGTCGACAGGGGTACTACAATGAGCAGTTCTTC
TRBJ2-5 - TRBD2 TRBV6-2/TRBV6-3 CASSPSGRGDFQETQYF TGTGCCAGCAGCCCTAGCGGGAGAGGAGACTTTCAAGAGACCCAGTACTTC
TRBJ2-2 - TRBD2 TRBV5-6 CASSSLTSGGPNTGELFF TGTGCCAGCAGCTCCCTTACTAGCGGGGGCCCGAACACCGGGGAGCTGTTTTTT
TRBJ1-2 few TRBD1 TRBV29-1 CMTGDSNYGYTF TGCATGACAGGGGACAGTAACTATGGCTACACCTTC
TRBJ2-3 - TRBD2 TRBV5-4 CASSPLAGDTDTQYF TGTGCCAGCAGCCCACTAGCGGGGGACACAGATACGCAGTATTTT
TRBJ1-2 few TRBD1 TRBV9 CASSRTGGASSGYTF TGTGCCAGCAGCCGTACAGGGGGCGCATCTAGTGGCTACACCTTC
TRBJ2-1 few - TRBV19 CASSIVTGRQYNEQFF TGTGCCAGTAGTATAGTCACTGGAAGACAGTACAATGAGCAGTTCTTC
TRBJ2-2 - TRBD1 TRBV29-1 CSARQGTGNTGELFF TGCAGCGCCCGCCAAGGGACAGGGAACACCGGGGAGCTGTTTTTT
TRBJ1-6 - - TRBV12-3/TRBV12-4 CASTLTYNSPLHF TGTGCCAGCACACTGACTTATAATTCACCCCTCCACTTT
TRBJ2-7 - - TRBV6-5 CASSYSRSSYEQYF TGTGCCAGCAGTTACTCGAGGAGCTCCTACGAGCAGTACTTC
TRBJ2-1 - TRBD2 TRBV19 CASSETSGSPIHEQFF TGTGCCAGTAGTGAAACTAGCGGGAGTCCTATCCATGAGCAGTTCTTC
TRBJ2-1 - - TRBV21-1 CASIASAGRVNEQFF TGTGCCAGCATCGCTTCAGCGGGAAGGGTCAATGAGCAGTTCTTC
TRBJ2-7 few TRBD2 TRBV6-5 CASSRSGGGAYEQYF TGTGCCAGCAGCCGCTCGGGCGGGGGGGCCTACGAGCAGTACTTC
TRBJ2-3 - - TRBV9 CASSAFRGGAHFSNTQYF TGTGCCAGCAGCGCCTTTAGGGGGGGGGCCCACTTTAGTAATACGCAGTATTTT
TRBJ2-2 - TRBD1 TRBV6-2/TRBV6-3 CASSVTGRGHTGELFF TGTGCCAGCAGTGTGACAGGGAGAGGGCACACCGGGGAGCTGTTTTTT
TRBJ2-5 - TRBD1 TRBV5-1 CASSLGTGLQETQYF TGCGCCAGCAGCTTGGGGACAGGCCTGCAAGAGACCCAGTACTTC
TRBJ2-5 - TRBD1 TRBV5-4 CASSRTTGGGETQYF TGTGCCAGCAGCAGAACAACAGGGGGCGGGGAGACCCAGTACTTC
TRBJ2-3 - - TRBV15 CATRGGQGGPVTQYF TGTGCCACCAGAGGGGGGCAGGGGGGTCCCGTTACGCAGTATTTT
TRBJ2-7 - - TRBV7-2 CASSLGAGLSYEQYF TGTGCCAGCAGCTTAGGTGCGGGACTCTCCTACGAGCAGTACTTC
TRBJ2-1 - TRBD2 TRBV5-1 CASKSMAGGANEQFF TGCGCCAGCAAATCGATGGCGGGAGGGGCGAATGAGCAGTTCTTC
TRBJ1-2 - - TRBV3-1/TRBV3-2 CASSQEDPGSGSYGYTF TGTGCCAGCAGCCAAGAGGACCCGGGGAGTGGTAGCTATGGCTACACCTTC
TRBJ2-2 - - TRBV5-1 CASSLSIGARAGELFF TGCGCCAGCAGCCTGTCCATTGGGGCCCGCGCCGGGGAGCTGTTTTTT
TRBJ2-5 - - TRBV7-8 CASSLGVVETQYF TGTGCCAGCAGCTTAGGAGTGGTGGAGACCCAGTACTTC
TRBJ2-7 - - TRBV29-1 CSVGDTSYEQYF TGCAGCGTTGGTGACACTTCCTACGAGCAGTACTTC